This record covers a single TCR beta chain. The target antigen is unknown. The germline CDR1 and CDR2 sequences are MDHEN and SYDVKM. The length of the CDR3 is 16 residues. Trimming pared 5 bases from V and 3 bases from J, leaving 20 bases between. Sequencing used immunoSEQ multiplex PCR; TCRdb keeps in-frame clones, though not all of them. The sample carries about 51,000 clones, more than 75% recorded once. The source of the sample is a study of PD-1 blockade in classical Hodgkin lymphoma. Time point here: cycle 4 day 1 (C4D1), after five to seven weeks of nivolumab. Each patient's relapse followed autologous stem cell transplantation, and brentuximab vedotin exposure varied. Study-wide results and caveats: Complete responders had baseline diversity similar to newly diagnosed patients. Newly diagnosed patients were reported to start with lower TCR diversity than healthy donors. CD4+ TCR diversity climbed significantly by C4D1, unlike CD8+ TCR diversity.

The source was peripheral blood mononuclear cells (PBMCs), collected before the fourth cycle of nivolumab. This TCR came from a human donor with classical Hodgkin lymphoma. The chain carries TRBV28 and TRBJ2-7; possible D gene TRBD2, 7 bases. The CDR3 is CASSPHRGGGSYEQYF. The CDR3 DNA is TGTGCCAGCAGTCCCCACCGCGGGGGCGGGAGCTACGAGCAGTACTTC.